This passage covers 25 T cell receptor beta chains from one sample sequenced in a study of blood T cell repertoires in COVID-19. TCRdb's copy holds only in-frame clones and misses some; the assay was immunoSEQ multiplex PCR. The table lists approximately 260,000 clones, around 82% of them singletons. Sequencing was carried out using peripheral blood. All receptors come from a woman older than 75 with active or convalescent COVID-19.

The genes are TRBV2 and TRBJ1-2; D is ambiguous. V gave up 8 bases and J gave up 2 bases, with 12 bases separating them. This CDR3 is built from 13 residues. Germline V CDR1 and CDR2: SNHLY, FYNNEI. The CDR3 spells CASAGTPNYGYTF. DNA of the CDR3: TGTGCCAGCGCAGGCACGCCGAACTATGGCTACACCTTC.

The rearrangement joins TRBV15 to TRBJ2-3; no clear D. The CDR3 consists of 14 residues. Germline values: CDR1 LNHNV, CDR2 YYDKDF (reference sequence). V was clipped by 3 bases and J by 0 bases, with 7 bases between them. CDR3 loop: CATSSDMSTDTQYF. The CDR3, as DNA: TGTGCCACCAGCAGTGACATGAGCACAGATACGCAGTATTTT.

The chain employs TRBV27 and TRBJ2-1, with D possibly matching TRBD2 (5 bases). The V end lost 8 bases, the J end lost 0 bases, and 8 bases lay between the germline ends. The CDR3 spans 13 residues. The germline V gene has CDR1 MNHEY and CDR2 SMNVEV (reference sequence). CDR3 residues: CASGRYSYNEQFF. The CDR3 DNA reads TGTGCCAGCGGGAGATACTCCTACAATGAGCAGTTCTTC.

The V and J genes are TRBV25-1 and TRBJ1-5, with D possibly TRBD1 on 5 matching bases. The CDR3 is made up of 14 amino acids. Germline V gives CDR1 MGHDK, CDR2 SYGVNS. The V end lost 1 base, the J end lost 3 bases, and 7 bases lay between the germline ends. The CDR3 is CASSEWGNNQPQHF. As DNA, the CDR3 is TGTGCCAGCAGTGAATGGGGCAACAATCAGCCCCAGCATTTT. The full variable domain, its missing parts supplied by reference TRBV25-1 and TRBJ1-5, is EADIYQTPRYLVIGTGKKITLECSQTMGHDKMYWYQQDPGMELHLIHYSYGVNSTEKGDLSSESTVSRIRTEHFPLTLESARPSHTSQYLCASSEWGNNQPQHFGDGTRLSIL.

The CDR3 DNA is TGTGCCAGCAGCCGGAGCCTAGCGGAGGGATACGAGCAGTACTTC. Residues: CASSRSLAEGYEQYF. This sequence joins TRBV7-9 and TRBJ2-7; TRBD2 agrees at 7 bases. With 5 bases clipped from V and 4 bases from J, the junction kept 11 bases outside the gene matches. The CDR3 spans 15 residues. CDR1 is SEHNR, CDR2 FQNEAQ, per germline (reference sequence).

This clone came up a few times. This chain joins TRBV21-1 and TRBJ1-3; TRBD1 is taken as the D call from the table, unchecked against the DNA. TRBV21-1 is termed a pseudogene. This CDR3 has 16 amino acids. CDR3 nucleotides: TGTGCCAGCAGCACGTCAGGGACAGGGCCTGGAAACACCATATATTTT. Its translation is CASSTSGTGPGNTIYF.

The CDR3 region is CASSFGGATSTDTQYF. The CDR3 DNA sequence: TGTGCCAGCAGCTTCGGGGGGGCCACTAGCACAGATACGCAGTATTTT. The chain has TRBV7-9 and TRBJ2-3, with 8 bases fitting TRBD2. There are 16 residues in the CDR3. J was trimmed by 0 bases and V by 3 bases; bases with no gene match: 5. The germline V gene encodes CDR1 SEHNR and CDR2 FQNEAQ (reference sequence).

For the CDR3, the DNA is TGCGCCAGCAGCCGCTTGAGGGACAGGGGGCTTCTGAACACTGAAGCTTTCTTT. Its protein is CASSRLRDRGLLNTEAFF. The V call is TRBV5-1, the J call TRBJ1-1; 12 positions match TRBD1. V was clipped by 4 bases and J by 0 bases; unmatched bases: 10. The CDR3 consists of 18 residues. CDR1 is SGHRS and CDR2 is YFSETQ in the germline V gene. Full variable domain (missing parts from reference TRBV5-1 and TRBJ1-1): KAGVTQTPRYLIKTRGQQVTLSCSPISGHRSVSWYQQTPGQGLQFLFEYFSETQRNKGNFPGRFSGRQFSNSRSEMNVSTLELGDSALYLCASSRLRDRGLLNTEAFFGQGTRLTVV.

A single count supports this clone. This sequence joins TRBV20-1 and TRBJ2-5; TRBD2 agrees at 12 bases. The CDR3 runs 14 residues. J gave up 4 bases and V 3 bases, and 3 bases lay outside the gene matches. The germline V gene encodes CDR1 DFQATT and CDR2 SNEGSKA (reference sequence). The CDR3 loop is CSASRGLAGETQYF. For the CDR3, the DNA is TGCAGTGCTAGTCGGGGACTAGCGGGAGAGACCCAGTACTTC.

The J gene is TRBJ2-1, the V gene TRBV6-5; TRBD2 matches at 7 bases. CDR3 length: 14 amino acids. The V and J ends lost 8 bases and 3 bases, in that order; junction bases with no gene match: 7. CDR1 and CDR2 (germline): MNHEY, SVGAGI. The CDR3 bases are TGTGCCAGCCGAACTAGCGTAGGCTACAATGAGCAGTTCTTC. It yields the protein CASRTSVGYNEQFF.

The J gene is TRBJ2-4, the V gene TRBV19, with D maybe TRBD2 (7 bases). The CDR3 has 17 amino acids. Germline V gene lookup returns CDR1 LNHDA and CDR2 SQIVND (reference sequence). V lost 7 bases to trimming and J lost 3 bases, with 22 bases between them. Written as DNA, the CDR3 is TGTGCCAGTAATGGGGGGGCGCGGCTTACGGGCAAAAACATTCAGTACTTC. It codes for CASNGGARLTGKNIQYF.

The chain uses TRBV5-1 and TRBJ1-3; TRBD1 matches 8 bases. The CDR3 length is 16 residues. The V gene end was trimmed by 4 bases and the J gene end by 0 bases; junction bases not matched to a gene: 6. Germline V gene lookup returns CDR1 SGHRS and CDR2 YFSETQ. The CDR3 nucleotides read TGCGCCAGCAGCGTGACAGGGGCCCTCTCTGGAAACACCATATATTTT. Its protein is CASSVTGALSGNTIYF.

The V and J genes are TRBV19 and TRBJ1-1, with D possibly TRBD1 on 5 matching bases. Trimming took 0 bases from V and 0 from J, leaving 11 bases between them. CDR1 and CDR2 from the germline V gene are LNHDA and SQIVND (reference sequence). This CDR3 is built from 16 residues. Written as DNA, the CDR3 is TGTGCCAGTAGTATAGACCCAGGGCTCATGAACACTGAAGCTTTCTTT. Translation gives CASSIDPGLMNTEAFF.

The gene calls are TRBV28 and TRBJ1-1, with D uncertain. The CDR3 extends over 13 amino acids. Germline V gene sequence: CDR1 MDHEN, CDR2 SYDVKM. Trimming stripped 1 base from V and 4 bases from J, with 7 bases between. CDR3 DNA: TGTGCCAGCAGTTTATTCCCAGTCACTGAAGCTTTCTTT. It is translated as CASSLFPVTEAFF.

This chain connects TRBV5-4 to TRBJ2-6; 7 nucleotides match TRBD1. CDR1 is SGHNT, CDR2 YYREEE, per germline (reference sequence). Unmatched junction bases numbered 6, after V lost 3 bases and J lost 0 bases. The CDR3 loop spans 17 amino acids. The CDR3 spells CASSSGQVISGANVLTF. In DNA, the CDR3 is TGTGCCAGCAGCTCCGGACAGGTTATCTCTGGGGCCAACGTCCTGACTTTC.

This clone was counted at least ten times. J is TRBJ2-3 and V is TRBV10-3, with 8 bases fitting TRBD1. Per the germline V gene, CDR1 is ENHRY and CDR2 is SYGVKD. V was pared by 3 bases and J by 2 bases, with 4 bases of the junction left unmatched. The CDR3 totals 15 residues. CDR3 region: CAISEGTGDTDTQYF. The CDR3 DNA follows: TGTGCCATCAGTGAAGGGACAGGAGACACAGATACGCAGTATTTT.

The CDR3 reads CASSPRGVWTEAFF. In nucleotides, the CDR3 is TGTGCCAGTAGTCCCCGGGGGGTATGGACTGAAGCTTTCTTT. The V gene is TRBV19, the J gene TRBJ1-1, with a weak D call TRBD1 (5 bases). The CDR3 is 14 amino acids. Trimming pared 5 bases from V and 5 bases from J, leaving 15 bases between. The germline CDR1 and CDR2 sequences are LNHDA and SQIVND (reference sequence).

V usage is TRBV19 and J usage is TRBJ1-2; 7 nucleotides agree with TRBD1. Germline-derived CDR1 and CDR2 are LNHDA and SQIVND (reference sequence). V dropped 6 bases and J dropped 8; count of bases not matched to a gene: 12. The length of the CDR3 is 14 residues. The CDR3 DNA sequence: TGTGCCAGTAGCCCACTGATGACAGGGCGAGGCTACACCTTC. It is translated as CASSPLMTGRGYTF.

The chain employs TRBV18 and TRBJ2-3; tentative D call: TRBD1 (5 bases). The length of the CDR3 is 15 residues. Germline assignment: CDR1 KGHSH and CDR2 LQKENI. The V gene lost 0 bases and the J gene lost 1 base, with 8 bases spanning the gap. CDR3 bases: TGTGCCAGCTCACCACCAGGGGCGGGCACAGATACGCAGTATTTT. Its translation is CASSPPGAGTDTQYF. Based on the CDR3 plus reference TRBV18 and TRBJ2-3, the full variable domain is NAGVMQNPRHLVRRRGQEARLRCSPMKGHSHVYWYRQLPEEGLKFMVYLQKENIIDESGMPKERFSAEFPKEGPSILRIQQVVRGDSAAYFCASSPPGAGTDTQYFGPGTRLTVL.

The V and J genes are TRBV2 and TRBJ2-3, with 8 bases aligning to TRBD2. The germline gives CDR1 SNHLY, CDR2 FYNNEI. This CDR3 is built from 15 residues. V lost 4 bases, J lost 0 bases, and 3 bases stayed unmatched. The CDR3 here is CASSVQRGSTDTQYF. The CDR3 DNA is TGTGCCAGCAGTGTCCAGCGGGGGAGCACAGATACGCAGTATTTT. The full variable domain, completed using reference TRBV2 and TRBJ2-3, is EPEVTQTPSHQVTQMGQEVILRCVPISNHLYFYWYRQILGQKVEFLVSFYNNEISEKSEIFDDQFSVERPDGSNFTLKIRSTKLEDSAMYFCASSVQRGSTDTQYFGPGTRLTVL.

The CDR3 here is CASSPPRGTPPTDTQYF. CDR3 bases: TGTGCCAGCAGCCCCCCGCGCGGGACCCCGCCAACAGATACGCAGTATTTT. The genes are TRBV7-9 and TRBJ2-3, with D tentatively TRBD2 (6 bases). Between the trimmed V and J ends, which lost 5 bases and 3 bases, there was a span of 21 bases. This CDR3 spans 17 amino acids. Germline values: CDR1 SEHNR, CDR2 FQNEAQ (reference sequence).

Written as DNA, the CDR3 is TGTGCCACCAGCAGAGTAGGACAGAGGGCCAGCGAGCAGTACTTC. Its translation: CATSRVGQRASEQYF. The V gene is TRBV15, the J gene TRBJ2-7, with a weak D call TRBD1 (6 bases). The ends were cut back, 1 base at V and 6 bases at J, with 16 bases in the middle. Per germline, CDR1 LNHNV and CDR2 YYDKDF (reference sequence). The CDR3 spans 15 residues.

The V gene is TRBV7-9, the J gene TRBJ1-3, with 7 bases aligning to TRBD1. The trim removed 6 bases at V and 0 bases at J, leaving 2 bases unmatched. Germline V CDR1 and CDR2: SEHNR, FQNEAQ (reference sequence). This CDR3 spans 14 amino acids. As DNA, the CDR3 is TGTGCCAGCAGGGGACAGTACTCTGGAAACACCATATATTTT. This codes for CASRGQYSGNTIYF.

The chain couples TRBV6-1 to TRBJ1-2; the match to TRBD1 covers 7 bases. The trim removed 2 bases at V and 5 bases at J, leaving 8 bases unmatched. This CDR3 is 15 amino acids long. Germline V gene data show CDR1 as MNHNS and CDR2 as SASEGT. The CDR3 loop reads CASSETGRGTYGYTF. CDR3 coding DNA: TGTGCCAGCAGTGAAACCGGCAGGGGGACTTATGGCTACACCTTC.

There are a few counts of this clone. The genes are TRBV19 and TRBJ1-1; 8 positions agree with TRBD1. The CDR3 has 15 amino acids. Per the germline V gene, CDR1 is LNHDA and CDR2 is SQIVND (reference sequence). Trimming took 8 bases from V and 2 from J; bases not matched to a gene: 10. The CDR3 nucleotides are TGTGCCAGTTATCCGGGACAGGTTAAAAACACTGAAGCTTTCTTT. It translates to CASYPGQVKNTEAFF.